This TCR beta chain was recovered during a study of cytomegalovirus exposure and HLA in healthy donors. General study points: It emerged from a later analysis that several of the most significant clusters appeared to be linked to common viral pathogens. The study labeled 180 or so TCR beta chains cytomegalovirus-associated. Roughly uniform depth of sequencing across donors was assumed in presence/absence analyses. In a later analysis, at a false discovery rate of 0.05, 15,000 to 20,000 TCR beta sequences matched HLA alleles.

Concerning this clone itself: Its antigen remains unidentified.

The PCR had 60 Vbeta and 13 Jbeta primers. Assay used: immunoSEQ multiplex PCR; TCRdb lists only in-frame clones, some missing. This sample carries about 220,000 clones, 76% of them seen once, and the ten largest clones take 0.6% to 0.65%. The CDR3 is made up of 14 amino acids. Germline CDR1 is LNHNV and CDR2 is YYDKDF (reference sequence). Trimming took 0 bases from V and 6 from J, leaving 9 bases between them. Sequencing was performed on PBMCs. This clonotype was obtained from a man aged 18 to 29 in good health and CMV-seronegative. This chain links TRBV15 with TRBJ2-1; D is uncertain. The CDR3 sequence: CATSRDTGSNEQFF. The DNA for the CDR3 is TGTGCCACCAGCAGAGATACGGGTAGCAATGAGCAGTTCTTC.